This TCR beta chain is drawn from a study of graft-versus-host responses after intestinal transplantation. For the study at large: Anti-thymocyte globulin was used for induction in all recipients, who then took tacrolimus and steroids for roughly 3 years. Findings of the study overall: Allografts of patients with graft-donor T cell macrochimerism showed high graft-versus-host to host-versus-graft clone ratios.

Regarding this clone: Its specificity is not known.

Lymphocytes from graft epithelium and lamina propria were isolated. Germline values: CDR1 SGHAT, CDR2 FQNNGV. Trimming removed 5 bases at V and 1 base at J, with 6 bases between. The CDR3 runs to 12 residues. Only in-frame clones appear in the TCRdb table, and some are missing; sequencing was by immunoSEQ multiplex PCR. Of approximately 60,000 clones listed, under 90% are singletons. The sequence derives from a human patient who received an intestinal transplant, so some T cells may come from the graft donor. The chain employs TRBV11-2 and TRBJ2-7; D unresolved. The specimen comprised ileum tissue, sampled approximately 370 days after transplant. In DNA, the CDR3 is TGTGCCAGCAGCCCCCGATCCTACGAGCAGTACTTC. Translation: CASSPRSYEQYF.